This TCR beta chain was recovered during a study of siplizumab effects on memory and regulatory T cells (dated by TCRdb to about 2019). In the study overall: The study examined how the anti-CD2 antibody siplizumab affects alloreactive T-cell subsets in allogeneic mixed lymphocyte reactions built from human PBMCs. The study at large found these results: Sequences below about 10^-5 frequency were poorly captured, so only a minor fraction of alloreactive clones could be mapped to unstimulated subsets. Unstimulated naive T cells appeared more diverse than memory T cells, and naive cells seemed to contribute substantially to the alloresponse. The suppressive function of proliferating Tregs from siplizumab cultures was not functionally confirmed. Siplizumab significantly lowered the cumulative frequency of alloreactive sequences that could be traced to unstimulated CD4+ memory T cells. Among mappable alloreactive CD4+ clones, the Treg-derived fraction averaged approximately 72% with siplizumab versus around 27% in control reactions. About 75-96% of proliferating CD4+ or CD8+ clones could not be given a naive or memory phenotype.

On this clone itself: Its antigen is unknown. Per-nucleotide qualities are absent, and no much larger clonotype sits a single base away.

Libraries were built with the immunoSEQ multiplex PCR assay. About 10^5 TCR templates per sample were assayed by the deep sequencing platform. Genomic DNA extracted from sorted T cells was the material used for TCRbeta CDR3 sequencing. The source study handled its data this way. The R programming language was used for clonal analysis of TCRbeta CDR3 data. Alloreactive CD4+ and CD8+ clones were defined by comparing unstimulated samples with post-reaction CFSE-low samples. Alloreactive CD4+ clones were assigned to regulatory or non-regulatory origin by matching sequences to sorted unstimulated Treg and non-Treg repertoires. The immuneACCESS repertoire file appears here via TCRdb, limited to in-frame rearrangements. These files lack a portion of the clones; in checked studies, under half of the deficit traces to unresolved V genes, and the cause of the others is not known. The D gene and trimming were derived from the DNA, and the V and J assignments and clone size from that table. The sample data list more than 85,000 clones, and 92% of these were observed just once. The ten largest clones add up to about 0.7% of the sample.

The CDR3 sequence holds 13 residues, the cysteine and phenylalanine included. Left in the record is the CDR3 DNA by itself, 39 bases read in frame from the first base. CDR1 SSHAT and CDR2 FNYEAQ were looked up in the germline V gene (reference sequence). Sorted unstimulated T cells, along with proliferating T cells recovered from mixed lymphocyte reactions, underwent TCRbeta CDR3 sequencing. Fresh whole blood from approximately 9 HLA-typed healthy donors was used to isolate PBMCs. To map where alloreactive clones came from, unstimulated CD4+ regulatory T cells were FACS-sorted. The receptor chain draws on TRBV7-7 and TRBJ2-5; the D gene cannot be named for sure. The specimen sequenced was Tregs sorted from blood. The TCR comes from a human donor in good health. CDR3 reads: CVVKRADQETQYF. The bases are TGTGTCGTGAAAAGGGCAGACCAAGAGACCCAGTACTTC. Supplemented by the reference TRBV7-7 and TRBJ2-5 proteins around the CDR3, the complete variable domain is GAGVSQSPRYKVTKRGQDVTLRCDPISSHATLYWYQQALGQGPEFLTYFNYEAQPDKSGLPSDRFSAERPEGSISTLTIQRTEQRDSAMYRCVVKRADQETQYFGPGTRLLVL.